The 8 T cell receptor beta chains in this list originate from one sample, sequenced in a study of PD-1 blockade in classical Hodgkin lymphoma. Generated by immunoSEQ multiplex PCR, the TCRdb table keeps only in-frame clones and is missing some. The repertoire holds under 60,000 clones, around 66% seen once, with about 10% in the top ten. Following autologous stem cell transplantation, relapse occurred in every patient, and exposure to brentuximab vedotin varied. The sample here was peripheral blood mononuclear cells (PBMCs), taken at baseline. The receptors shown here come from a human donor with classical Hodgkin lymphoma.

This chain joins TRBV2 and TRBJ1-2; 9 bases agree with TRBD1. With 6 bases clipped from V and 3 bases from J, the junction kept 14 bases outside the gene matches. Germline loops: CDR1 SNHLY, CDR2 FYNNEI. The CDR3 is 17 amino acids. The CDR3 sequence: CASRTGTGPMVDYGYTF. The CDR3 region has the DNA TGTGCCAGCAGGACCGGGACAGGGCCGATGGTGGACTATGGCTACACCTTC.

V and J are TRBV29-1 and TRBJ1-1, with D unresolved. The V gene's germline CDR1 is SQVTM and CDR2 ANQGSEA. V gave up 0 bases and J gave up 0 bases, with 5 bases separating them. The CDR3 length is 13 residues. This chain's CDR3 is CSVEDRLNTEAFF. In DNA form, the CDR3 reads TGCAGCGTTGAAGATCGTTTGAACACTGAAGCTTTCTTT.

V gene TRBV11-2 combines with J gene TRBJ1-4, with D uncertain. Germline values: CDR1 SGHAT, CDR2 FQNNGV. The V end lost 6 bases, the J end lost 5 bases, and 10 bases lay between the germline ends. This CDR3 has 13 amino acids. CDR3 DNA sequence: TGTGCCAGCAGTTTTACAGAAAATGAAAAACTGTTTTTT. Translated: CASSFTENEKLFF.

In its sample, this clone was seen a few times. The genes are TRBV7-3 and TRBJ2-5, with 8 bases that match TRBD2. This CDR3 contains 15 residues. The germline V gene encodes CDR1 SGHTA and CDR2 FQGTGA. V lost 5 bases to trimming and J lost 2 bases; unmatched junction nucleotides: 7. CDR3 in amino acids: CASSPKASGQETQYF. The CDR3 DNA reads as TGTGCCAGCAGCCCAAAGGCTAGCGGGCAAGAGACCCAGTACTTC.

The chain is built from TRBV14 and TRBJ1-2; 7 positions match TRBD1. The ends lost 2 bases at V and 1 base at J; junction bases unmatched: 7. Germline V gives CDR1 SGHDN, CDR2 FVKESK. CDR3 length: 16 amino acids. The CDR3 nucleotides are TGTGCCAGCAGCCAATGGCCAGGGACAGATAACTATGGCTACACCTTC. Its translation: CASSQWPGTDNYGYTF. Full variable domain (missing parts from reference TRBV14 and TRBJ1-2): EAGVTQFPSHSVIEKGQTVTLRCDPISGHDNLYWYRRVMGKEIKFLLHFVKESKQDESGMPNNRFLAERTGGTYSTLKVQPAELEDSGVYFCASSQWPGTDNYGYTFGSGTRLTVV.

The CDR3 region is CAWSVWASGRFVSYEQYF. The CDR3 DNA follows: TGTGCCTGGAGTGTATGGGCTAGCGGGAGATTTGTATCCTACGAGCAGTACTTC. The genes are TRBV30 and TRBJ2-7, with 10 positions matching TRBD2. Trimming removed 0 bases from V and 1 base from J; junction bases left unmatched: 12. CDR3 size: 18 residues. CDR1 and CDR2 (germline): GTSNPN, SVGIG (reference sequence).

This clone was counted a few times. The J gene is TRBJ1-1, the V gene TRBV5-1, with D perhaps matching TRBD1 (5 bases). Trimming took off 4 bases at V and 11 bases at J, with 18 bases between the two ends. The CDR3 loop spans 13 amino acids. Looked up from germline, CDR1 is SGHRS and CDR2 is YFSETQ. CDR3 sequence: CASSLTGLLAAFF. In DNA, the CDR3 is TGCGCCAGCAGCCTTACAGGCCTCCTTGCGGCTTTCTTT.

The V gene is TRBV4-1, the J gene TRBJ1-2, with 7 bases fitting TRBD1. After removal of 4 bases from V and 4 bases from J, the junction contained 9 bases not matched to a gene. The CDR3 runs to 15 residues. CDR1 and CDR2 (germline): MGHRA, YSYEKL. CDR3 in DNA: TGCGCCAGCAGCCCCCGGGAGGGGGCCTCCTATGGCTACACCTTC. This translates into CASSPREGASYGYTF.